The T cell receptor beta chain under discussion was sequenced for a study of blood T cell repertoires in COVID-19 (TCRdb year 2020). Looking at the study overall: The collaborator samples originated in the United States, Italy and Spain and spanned the acute and convalescent phases of COVID-19. Where available, HLA class I and class II types were obtained from metadata supplied by the sample provider rather than from assay-based typing. The prospective study material was composed of cDNA or gDNA derived from T cells, B-cell-depleted T cells, or PBMCs. Samples came from the ongoing ImmuneRACE study (first 160 participants) plus 1,254 subjects from 6 global collaborators. The repertoires were released in a freely available public database intended as a resource for research on the immune response to SARS-CoV-2. Nearly every sample came with metadata listing a de-identified subject ID, COVID-19 status, age in years and sex. The dataset comprised deeply sampled blood TCRbeta repertoires from subjects exposed to, actively infected with, or recovered from COVID-19. The study at large found these results: The amount of clinical and demographic metadata varied by source and participant and was provided uncurated.

The immunoSEQ Assay, a bias-controlled multiplex PCR, was used to amplify TCRbeta CDR3 regions from genomic DNA. The authors' pipeline ran thus. The number of nucleated cells in each sample was estimated from the amplification of reference gene primers within the assay. To quantify the absolute abundance of each unique TCRbeta CDR3 rearrangement, sequence reads were collapsed and filtered. For each sample, productive Simpson clonality was calculated as the square root of Simpson's diversity index over productive rearrangements. The source is immuneACCESS, and TCRdb retained only in-frame sequences with V and J called. Part of the clones is not carried over; for the studies checked, unresolved V genes explain less than half of this, and the remainder is unexplained. The V and J calls and clone size were taken over from that table, and D and trimming were inferred from the DNA. The table for this sample lists some 60,000 clones; 82% of them were counted only once. The ten most abundant clones make up roughly 12% of the sample.

Whole blood was collected in K2EDTA tubes by collaborating institutions according to the institutions' own protocols. Collaborator samples were shipped for TCRbeta analysis as frozen whole blood, isolated PBMCs, or DNA extracted from either sample type. Points on this clone: There is no known antigen for this receptor. No much larger clone is present one base from it, and per-base qualities are unavailable.

Including the terminal cysteine and phenylalanine, the CDR3 comprises 14 residues. The entry retains the CDR3 DNA only, 42 bases that are in frame from base 1. The junction shows trimming of 4 bases on V and 5 bases on J, plus 11 bases between the germline ends. From the germline V gene, CDR1 is MDHEN and CDR2 is SYDVKM. Input material: peripheral blood. Recombination joined TRBV28 with TRBJ1-4; a tentative D call is TRBD1 (6 bases match). The origin of this receptor is a human donor in a cohort sampled during active COVID-19. The DNA sequence follows: TGTGCCAGCAGTTCTGACAGGAAGAATGAAAAACTGTTTTTT. This is translated as CASSSDRKNEKLFF.